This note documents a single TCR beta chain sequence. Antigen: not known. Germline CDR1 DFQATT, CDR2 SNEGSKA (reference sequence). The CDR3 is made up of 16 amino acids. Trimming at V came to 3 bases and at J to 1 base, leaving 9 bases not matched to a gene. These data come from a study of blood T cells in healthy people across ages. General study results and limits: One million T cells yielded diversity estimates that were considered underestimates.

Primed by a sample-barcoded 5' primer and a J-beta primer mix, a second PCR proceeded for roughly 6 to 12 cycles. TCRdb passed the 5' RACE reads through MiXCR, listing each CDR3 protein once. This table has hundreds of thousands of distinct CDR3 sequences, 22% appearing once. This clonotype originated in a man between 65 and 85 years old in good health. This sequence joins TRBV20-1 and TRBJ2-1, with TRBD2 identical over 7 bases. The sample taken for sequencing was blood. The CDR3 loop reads CSASPPLAASYNEQFF. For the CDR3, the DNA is TGCAGTGCTAGTCCCCCCCTAGCGGCATCCTACAATGAGCAGTTCTTC.